The rows below give T cell receptor beta chains drawn from one sample of a study of blood T cell repertoires in COVID-19. Data came from immunoSEQ multiplex PCR; TCRdb stores just in-frame clones and leaves some out. Seen here are around 65,000 clones, 79% observed once, and the top ten hold around 50%. Sequenced material: peripheral blood. These receptor sequences come from a human donor in a cohort sampled during active COVID-19. The CDR3 runs from the conserved cysteine through the conserved F or W. The D gene is left open where the match is weak. Clone size is not always given. Where it is, it says once, few, many or a class for expanded clones.

D gene	V gene	J gene	clone size	CDR3 DNA	CDR3 protein
TRBD2	TRBV28	TRBJ2-1	-	TGTGCCAGCTGGGCTAGCGGTAACGATGAGCAGTTCTTC	CASWASGNDEQFF
-	TRBV30	TRBJ1-4	once	TGTGCCTGGAGGCAAGGGAAGGGGAATGAAAAACTGTTTTTT	CAWRQGKGNEKLFF
-	TRBV28	TRBJ2-7	few	TGTGCCAGCAGTTTATCGATGTCAGGGCGATCGGGCTCCTACGAGCAGTACTTC	CASSLSMSGRSGSYEQYF
TRBD1	TRBV12-5	TRBJ2-2	-	TGTGCTAGTGGTTCCAACAGGGGGAACACCGGGGAGCTGTTTTTT	CASGSNRGNTGELFF
TRBD1	TRBV2	TRBJ1-4	-	TGTGCCAGCAGTGAGACAGGGGTTGCAACTAATGAAAAACTGTTTTTT	CASSETGVATNEKLFF
-	TRBV30	TRBJ2-1	-	TGTGCCTGGAGTCTAGGAGGGCACAGTGAGCAGTTCTTC	CAWSLGGHSEQFF
-	TRBV30	TRBJ2-1	-	TGTGCCTGGAGTAAACGGGACTACAATGAGCAGTTCTTC	CAWSKRDYNEQFF
TRBD1	TRBV6-6	TRBJ1-4	-	TGTGCCAGCAGACAACAGGGGGGAGAATATGAAAAACTGTTTTTT	CASRQQGGEYEKLFF
TRBD2	TRBV5-4	TRBJ2-3	-	TGTGCCAGCAGCTTGCAACTAGCGGGGATAGATACGCAGTATTTT	CASSLQLAGIDTQYF
TRBD1	TRBV6-4	TRBJ1-1	-	TGTGCCAGCAGGCCTGGGGGGACAGGGATGACTGAAGCTTTCTTT	CASRPGGTGMTEAFF
-	TRBV4-1	TRBJ2-4	-	TGCGCCAGCAGCCAGGGACGCTTGCGGGAAACCAAAAACATTCAGTACTTC	CASSQGRLRETKNIQYF
TRBD1	TRBV6-2/TRBV6-3	TRBJ1-6	few	TGTGCCAGCAGTCCGGACAGGGGGACTAATTCACCCCTCCACTTT	CASSPDRGTNSPLHF
-	TRBV5-1	TRBJ1-1	-	TGCGCCAGCAGCTTGGGTGTCAGTAATTCGATGAACACTGAAGCTTTCTTT	CASSLGVSNSMNTEAFF
-	TRBV19	TRBJ2-2	-	TGTGCCAGTAGTATAGATCGGCGGGGTAAGGCCGGGGAGCTGTTTTTT	CASSIDRRGKAGELFF
TRBD2	TRBV10-2	TRBJ2-1	-	TGCGCCAGCAGGGGACTAGGGGGCAATGAGCAGTTCTTC	CASRGLGGNEQFF
TRBD2	TRBV29-1	TRBJ2-1	-	TGCAGCGTTACCCCCCTAGCGGGAGGTCTTGAGCAGTTCTTC	CSVTPLAGGLEQFF
TRBD1	TRBV6-6	TRBJ2-5	-	TGTGCCAGCAACCCCGCGTCTCGGGACAGTGGTCAGTACTTC	CASNPASRDSGQYF
-	TRBV24-1	TRBJ2-7	-	TGTGCCACCAGTGATTTCCCGGTCTCCTACGAGCAGTACTTC	CATSDFPVSYEQYF
-	TRBV27	TRBJ2-5	-	TGTGCCAGCAGTCCCCCCAAGGGGATCATAGGGGAGACCCAGTACTTC	CASSPPKGIIGETQYF
-	TRBV4-1	TRBJ1-2	-	TGCGCCAGCAGCCAAGAGGCGGCGCCCAATGGCTACACCTTC	CASSQEAAPNGYTF
-	TRBV7-2	TRBJ1-2	-	TGTGCCAGCAGCTTGGACAGTAACTATGGCTACACCTTC	CASSLDSNYGYTF
TRBD1	TRBV28	TRBJ2-7	-	TGTGCCAGCAGTCCCGACAGGGGGTATAGGTACGAGCAGTACTTC	CASSPDRGYRYEQYF
-	TRBV3-1/TRBV3-2	TRBJ1-2	few	TGTGCCAGCAGCGCGTACGGACAATCAAACACCTTC	CASSAYGQSNTF
TRBD1	TRBV6-5	TRBJ2-7	-	TGTGCCAGCAGTAACAGGGGAACCTACGAGCAGTACTTC	CASSNRGTYEQYF
TRBD2	TRBV4-1	TRBJ2-5	-	TGCGCCAGCAGCCAAGATCGAGCTAGCGGGGGTGGAGAGACCCAGTACTTC	CASSQDRASGGGETQYF
-	TRBV19	TRBJ2-7	-	TGTGCCAGTAGAGGGGATACCTACGAGCAGTACTTC	CASRGDTYEQYF
TRBD2	TRBV11-2	TRBJ2-3	once	TGTGCCAGCAGCTTATTTCCGGGACTAAGCACAGATACGCAGTATTTT	CASSLFPGLSTDTQYF
TRBD2	TRBV10-2	TRBJ2-7	-	TGCGCCAGCAGTTCCACTAGCGGGAGTTTTTACGAGCAGTACTTC	CASSSTSGSFYEQYF
-	TRBV28	TRBJ2-7	-	TGTGCCAGCAGGGGAGGGGGATTAGGGCTCTACGAGCAGTACTTC	CASRGGGLGLYEQYF